Following are 14 T cell receptor beta chains from one sample sequenced in a study of long-term antiretroviral therapy in people with HIV (dated by TCRdb to between 2021 and 2024). The immunoSEQ hsTCRB v3.0 assay was used at survey level resolution to sequence the TRB variable region. TCRdb provides this immuneACCESS table in a form limited to in-frame rearrangements. Some clones are lacking; in checked studies, under half of them reflect an unresolved V gene, and why the rest are absent is not known. This sample holds tens of thousands of clones; approximately 83% were observed only once. The top ten clonotypes cover less than 5% of the sample. Here the sequenced sample was unsorted PBMCs, taken 0.8 years before starting antiretroviral therapy. These receptors all stem from a young man with HIV.

The rearrangement joins TRBV27 to TRBJ2-2; no firm D call. The ends were cut back, 7 bases at V and 0 bases at J, with 6 bases in the middle. This CDR3 spans 13 amino acids. The germline CDR1 and CDR2 sequences are MNHEY and SMNVEV (reference sequence). Here the CDR3 DNA reads TGTGCCAGCACCACGACGAACACCGGGGAGCTGTTTTTT. It is translated as CASTTTNTGELFF.

This rearrangement joins TRBV5-1 to TRBJ2-3, with 8 bases fitting TRBD2. CDR1 is SGHRS, CDR2 YFSETQ, per germline. Unmatched junction bases numbered 6, after V lost 5 bases and J lost 4 bases. This CDR3 has 14 residues. CDR3: CASRLAEDSDTQYF. CDR3 nucleotide sequence: TGCGCCAGCAGACTAGCGGAGGATTCAGATACGCAGTATTTT.

This clone was counted a single time. The genes are TRBV6-1 and TRBJ2-5; 12 nucleotides align to TRBD2. This CDR3 has 16 residues. Germline CDR1 is MNHNS and CDR2 is SASEGT. With V trimmed by 4 bases and J by 1 base, 4 bases remained unmatched. CDR3 amino acids: CASSGTSGKLQETQYF. The CDR3 bases are TGTGCCAGCAGTGGGACTAGCGGGAAACTCCAAGAGACCCAGTACTTC.

This clone came up a few times. The chain joins TRBV7-3 to TRBJ2-2, with D perhaps TRBD2 (7 bases). This CDR3 is 14 amino acids long. Trimming cost V 8 bases and J 0 bases, with 10 bases left between them. The germline V gene has CDR1 SGHTA and CDR2 FQGTGA. The CDR3: CASRGAANTGELFF. CDR3 nucleotide sequence: TGTGCCAGCCGGGGGGCGGCGAACACCGGGGAGCTGTTTTTT.

The V gene is TRBV7-9, the J gene TRBJ1-6; D is perhaps TRBD1 (6 bases). Deletions cut 4 bases from V and 9 bases from J, with 16 bases between. This CDR3 is 15 amino acids long. CDR1 and CDR2 (germline): SEHNR, FQNEAQ (reference sequence). In DNA, the CDR3 is TGTGCCAGCAGCTCGGGAGACAGGTTAGGTTCACCCCTCCACTTT. Protein: CASSSGDRLGSPLHF.

The chain links TRBV7-9 to TRBJ2-2; D is ambiguous. Germline lookup yields CDR1 SEHNR and CDR2 FQNEAQ (reference sequence). With 2 bases removed from V and 9 bases from J, the gap between germline ends came to 7 bases. The CDR3 has 12 residues. CDR3 protein: CASSLTDRELFF. CDR3 DNA: TGTGCCAGCAGCTTAACGGACCGGGAGCTGTTTTTT.

The chain has TRBV18 and TRBJ2-6; D is ambiguous. This CDR3 is built from 18 residues. Trimming removed 2 bases from V and 0 bases from J, with 14 bases in between. Germline-derived CDR1 and CDR2 are KGHSH and LQKENI. The CDR3 sequence: CASSPITMSGSGANVLTF. The CDR3 DNA reads TGTGCCAGCTCACCAATTACTATGAGTGGCTCTGGGGCCAACGTCCTGACTTTC.

This sequence joins TRBV7-8 and TRBJ1-4; D is possibly TRBD1 (5 bases). The CDR3 totals 14 residues. Germline V gene lookup returns CDR1 SGHVS and CDR2 FQNEAQ. The V and J ends lost 3 bases and 7 bases respectively, with 12 bases between them. In nucleotides, the CDR3 is TGTGCCAGCAGCTTTACAGGACCTGGTGAAAAACTGTTTTTT. Translating gives CASSFTGPGEKLFF.

V gene TRBV6-1 combines with J gene TRBJ1-4, with 8 positions matching TRBD1. V was clipped by 6 bases and J by 8 bases; unmatched bases: 5. Germline values: CDR1 MNHNS, CDR2 SASEGT. The CDR3 is 13 amino acids. In nucleotides, the CDR3 is TGTGCCAGCAGAGAACAGGGGGACGAAAAACTGTTTTTT. Its protein product is CASREQGDEKLFF.

The chain has TRBV6-5 and TRBJ2-2; D possibly corresponds to TRBD2 (5 bases). This CDR3 is 14 amino acids long. Germline CDR1 reads MNHEY; CDR2 reads SVGAGI. Trimming removed 5 bases at V and 4 bases at J, with 11 bases between. In DNA, the CDR3 is TGTGCCAGCAGTCGCCGGGGAGCCACCGGGGAGCTGTTTTTT. The encoded protein is CASSRRGATGELFF.

Only a few counts were recorded for this clone. The genes are TRBV9 and TRBJ2-7, with a possible D match to TRBD2 (6 bases). Trimming pared 2 bases from V and 3 bases from J, leaving 12 bases between. Germline V CDR1 and CDR2: SGDLS, YYNGEE. This CDR3 region has 14 residues. The CDR3 reads CASSVGGLNYEQYF. In DNA form, the CDR3 reads TGTGCCAGCAGCGTCGGGGGACTGAACTACGAGCAGTACTTC. The variable domain in full, completed from reference TRBV9 and TRBJ2-7, reads DSGVTQTPKHLITATGQRVTLRCSPRSGDLSVYWYQQSLDQGLQFLIQYYNGEERAKGNILERFSAQQFPDLHSELNLSSLELGDSALYFCASSVGGLNYEQYFGPGTRLTVT.

The chain is built from TRBV28 and TRBJ2-7, with 9 nucleotides matching TRBD1. Germline V gene data show CDR1 as MDHEN and CDR2 as SYDVKM. The junction had 5 bases not matched to a gene; V was cut back by 6 bases and J by 5 bases. CDR3 length: 13 amino acids. The CDR3 sequence: CASRRDRDNEQYF. CDR3 in DNA: TGTGCCAGCAGGCGGGACAGGGACAACGAGCAGTACTTC.

This clone appeared a single time. The chain recombines TRBV13 with TRBJ1-1; tentatively, D is TRBD1 (6 bases). CDR3 length: 15 residues. Germline CDR1 and CDR2: PRHDT and FYEKMQ (reference sequence). Trimming left V 5 bases short and J 2 bases short, with 15 bases between. The CDR3 DNA reads as TGTGCCAGCAGCGTGTTTCCGGGACAAAACACTGAAGCTTTCTTT. This encodes CASSVFPGQNTEAFF.

The gene calls are TRBV27 and TRBJ1-2; 7 bases are a match to TRBD1. Looked up from germline, CDR1 is MNHEY and CDR2 is SMNVEV (reference sequence). This CDR3 contains 17 residues. With V trimmed by 4 bases and J by 2 bases, 13 bases remained unmatched. In nucleotides, the CDR3 is TGTGCCAGCAGTTCCTTAATATCCGGGACAGCCAACTATGGCTACACCTTC. Translation: CASSSLISGTANYGYTF.